This T cell receptor (beta chain) derives from a study of blood T cell repertoires in COVID-19. Study details: Material from acute and convalescent COVID-19 was sourced from the United States, Italy and Spain. Sample material is recorded as cDNA or gDNA derived from T cells, B-cell-depleted T cells, or PBMCs.

It was during active infection that Seattle patients were enrolled and then longitudinally followed. Methods used by the authors: For nucleated cells, counts were estimated from reference gene primer amplification. This table comes from immunoSEQ multiplex PCR, and its TCRdb copy is limited to in-frame clones, with some not included. The V and J calls and the clone size are those of that table, but D and trimming were determined from the DNA. The sample carries tens of thousands of clones, around 90% recorded once. The sample was peripheral blood. The TCR was taken from a middle-aged man with COVID-19, enrolled during active disease.

CDR3 sequence: CACRGISYNEQFF. The DNA for the CDR3 is TGTGCCTGCAGGGGGATATCCTACAATGAGCAGTTCTTC. The chain couples TRBV30 to TRBJ2-1, with 7 bases fitting TRBD1. This CDR3 has 13 residues. CDR1 and CDR2 (germline): GTSNPN, SVGIG (reference sequence). The ends lost 6 bases at V and 1 base at J; junction bases unmatched: 3.